This TCR beta chain is drawn from a study of blood T cell repertoires in COVID-19. Overall study: The samples span acute and convalescent COVID-19 from the United States, Italy and Spain.

This clone was observed many times. Sequencing used immunoSEQ multiplex PCR; TCRdb keeps in-frame clones, though not all of them. The sample lists a few hundred thousand clones, approximately 81% occurring once. Trimming removed 5 bases at V and 6 bases at J, with 19 bases between. Germline lookup yields CDR1 MDHEN and CDR2 SYDVKM. The CDR3 extends over 15 amino acids. Sequencing was performed on peripheral blood. This clonotype was obtained from a man aged 50 to 60 who had recovered from COVID-19. The chain has TRBV28 and TRBJ1-2; a possible D gene is TRBD1 (6 bases). The CDR3 sequence: CASSIPSTGLDGYTF. In DNA, the CDR3 is TGTGCCAGCAGTATACCTTCTACAGGGTTGGATGGCTACACCTTC.